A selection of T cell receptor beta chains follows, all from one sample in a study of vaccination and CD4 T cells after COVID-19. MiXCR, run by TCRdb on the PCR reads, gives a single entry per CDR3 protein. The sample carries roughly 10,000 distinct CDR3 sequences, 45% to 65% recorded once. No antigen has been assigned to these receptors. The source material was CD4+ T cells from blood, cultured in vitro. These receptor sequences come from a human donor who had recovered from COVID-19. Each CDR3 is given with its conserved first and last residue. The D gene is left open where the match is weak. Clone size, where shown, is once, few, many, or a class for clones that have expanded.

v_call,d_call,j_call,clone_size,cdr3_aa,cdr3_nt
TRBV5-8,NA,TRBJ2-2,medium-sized,CASSSGSSGELFF,TGTGCCAGCAGCTCCGGCTCTTCCGGGGAGCTGTTTTTT
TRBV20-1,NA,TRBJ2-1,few,CSASPGAGRHNEQFF,TGCAGTGCTAGTCCAGGGGCTGGACGACACAATGAGCAGTTCTTC
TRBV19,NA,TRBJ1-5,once,CASSIDSPGQPQHF,TGTGCCAGTAGTATAGACAGTCCGGGTCAGCCCCAGCATTTT
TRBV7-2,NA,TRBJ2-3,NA,CASSPGRQADTQYF,TGTGCCAGCAGCCCTGGGAGGCAAGCAGATACGCAGTATTTT
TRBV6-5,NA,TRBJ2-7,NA,CASSYSEYSYEQYF,TGTGCCAGCAGTTACTCGGAGTACTCCTACGAGCAGTACTTC
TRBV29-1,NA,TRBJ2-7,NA,CSVVWGTNGEQYF,TGCAGCGTTGTGTGGGGGACGAACGGGGAGCAGTACTTC
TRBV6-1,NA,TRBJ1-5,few,CASSATVPNQPQHF,TGTGCCAGCAGTGCGACAGTTCCCAATCAGCCCCAGCATTTT
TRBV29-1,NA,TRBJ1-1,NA,CSVETGVRTEAFF,TGCAGCGTTGAAACGGGGGTGAGGACTGAAGCTTTCTTT
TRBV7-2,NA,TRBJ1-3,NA,CASSLSGPSGNTIYF,TGTGCCAGCAGCTTATCCGGGCCCTCTGGAAACACCATATATTTT
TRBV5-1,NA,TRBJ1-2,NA,CASSLGPDRPNYGYTF,TGCGCCAGCAGCTTGGGCCCCGACAGACCGAACTATGGCTACACCTTC
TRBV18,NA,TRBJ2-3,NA,CASSPPGYNLDSTDTQYF,TGTGCCAGCTCACCACCGGGCTATAACCTTGATAGCACAGATACGCAGTATTTT
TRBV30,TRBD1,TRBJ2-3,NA,CAWGTATDTQYF,TGTGCCTGGGGGACAGCCACAGATACGCAGTATTTT
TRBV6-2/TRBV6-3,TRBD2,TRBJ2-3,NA,CASSYVGGPDTQYF,TGTGCCAGCAGTTACGTGGGAGGGCCGGATACGCAGTATTTT
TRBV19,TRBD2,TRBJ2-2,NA,CASSRLAGHTGELFF,TGTGCCAGTAGTCGACTAGCGGGACACACCGGGGAGCTGTTTTTT
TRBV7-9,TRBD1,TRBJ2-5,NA,CASSLATGGAVGETQYF,TGTGCCAGCAGCTTAGCGACAGGGGGCGCGGTGGGCGAGACCCAGTACTTC
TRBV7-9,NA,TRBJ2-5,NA,CASSLGSPRARETQYF,TGTGCCAGCAGCTTAGGTTCACCCCGAGCGAGGGAGACCCAGTACTTC
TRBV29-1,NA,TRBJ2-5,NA,CSGYARRGETQYF,TGCAGCGGCTATGCTAGAAGGGGAGAGACCCAGTACTTC
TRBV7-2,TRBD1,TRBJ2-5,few,CASSRQGLLETQYF,TGTGCCAGCAGCCGACAGGGATTGCTGGAGACCCAGTACTTC
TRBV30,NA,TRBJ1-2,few,CAWSVGQSNYGYTF,TGTGCCTGGAGTGTAGGGCAATCCAACTATGGCTACACCTTC
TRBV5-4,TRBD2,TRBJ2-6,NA,CASSTPSGASSGANVLTF,TGTGCCAGCAGCACACCTAGCGGGGCGAGCTCTGGGGCCAACGTCCTGACTTTC
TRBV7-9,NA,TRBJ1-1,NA,CASSATGSTEAFF,TGTGCCAGCAGCGCTACAGGGTCCACTGAAGCTTTCTTT
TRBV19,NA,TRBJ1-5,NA,CASTTLDRENQPQHF,TGTGCCAGTACCACCCTCGACAGAGAGAATCAGCCCCAGCATTTT
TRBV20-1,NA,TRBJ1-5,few,CSARETGGKGQPQHF,TGCAGTGCTAGAGAAACAGGCGGAAAAGGCCAGCCCCAGCATTTT
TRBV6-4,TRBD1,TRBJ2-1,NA,CASSEAGTGIPYNEQFF,TGTGCCAGCAGTGAGGCCGGGACAGGGATTCCTTACAATGAGCAGTTCTTC
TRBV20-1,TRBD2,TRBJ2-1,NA,CSARDLGLASYNEQFF,TGCAGTGCTAGAGATCTGGGACTAGCGAGTTACAATGAGCAGTTCTTC
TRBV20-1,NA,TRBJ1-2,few,CSARYRVDDGYTF,TGCAGTGCTCGGTACAGGGTTGACGATGGCTACACCTTC
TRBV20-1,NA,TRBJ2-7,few,CSARDIRAYEQYF,TGCAGTGCTAGAGATATCCGGGCCTACGAGCAGTACTTC
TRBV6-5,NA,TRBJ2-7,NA,CASSYWFEGTYEQYF,TGTGCCAGCAGTTACTGGTTTGAGGGAACTTACGAGCAGTACTTC
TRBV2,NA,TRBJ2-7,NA,CASSEVKGGWEQYF,TGTGCCAGCAGTGAGGTGAAGGGGGGTTGGGAGCAGTACTTC
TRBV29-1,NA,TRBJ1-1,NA,CSHVRNTEAFF,TGCAGCCACGTCCGGAACACTGAAGCTTTCTTT
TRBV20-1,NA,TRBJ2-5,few,CSASGPGNQETQYF,TGCAGTGCTAGTGGGCCGGGGAACCAAGAGACCCAGTACTTC
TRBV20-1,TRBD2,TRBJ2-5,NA,CSAETSGMGTQYF,TGCAGTGCTGAAACTAGCGGGATGGGGACCCAGTACTTC
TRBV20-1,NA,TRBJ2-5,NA,CSAIHVQETQYF,TGCAGTGCTATTCACGTTCAAGAGACCCAGTACTTC
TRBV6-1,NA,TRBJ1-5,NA,CASSKPEMEDRVNQPQHF,TGTGCCAGCAGTAAACCCGAAATGGAGGACAGAGTGAATCAGCCCCAGCATTTT
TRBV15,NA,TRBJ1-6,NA,CATSRDSAGTGGYNSPLHF,TGTGCCACCAGCAGAGATTCCGCTGGGACCGGTGGCTATAATTCACCCCTCCACTTT
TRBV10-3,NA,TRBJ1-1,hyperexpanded,CAISEPLTGLTEAFF,TGTGCCATCAGTGAACCGCTTACAGGCCTCACTGAAGCTTTCTTT
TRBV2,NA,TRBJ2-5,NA,CASSETGAGPETQYF,TGTGCCAGCAGTGAAACTGGCGCGGGTCCGGAGACCCAGTACTTC
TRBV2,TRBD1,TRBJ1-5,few,CASRYMGQGLVGNQPQHF,TGTGCCAGCAGATACATGGGACAGGGCTTAGTCGGCAATCAGCCCCAGCATTTT
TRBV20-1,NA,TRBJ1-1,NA,CSARYGGRSEAFF,TGCAGTGCTAGGTACGGGGGGAGGTCTGAAGCTTTCTTT
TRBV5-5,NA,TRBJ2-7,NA,CASTNRNPGLPTGEQYF,TGTGCCAGCACCAATAGAAATCCGGGACTTCCAACGGGGGAGCAGTACTTC
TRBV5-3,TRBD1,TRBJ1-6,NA,CASSSQGDSPLHF,TGTGCCAGCAGCTCGCAGGGGGATTCACCCCTCCACTTT
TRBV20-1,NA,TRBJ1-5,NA,CSATSLGLGQPQHF,TGCAGTGCGACCTCCCTGGGTCTGGGTCAGCCCCAGCATTTT
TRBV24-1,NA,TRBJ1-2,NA,CATSDYRTNYGYTF,TGTGCCACCAGTGATTACAGGACTAACTATGGCTACACCTTC
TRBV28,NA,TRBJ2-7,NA,CASRLDGAYEQYF,TGTGCCAGCAGACTCGACGGAGCCTACGAGCAGTACTTC
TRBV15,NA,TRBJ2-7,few,CATSRDIVREQYF,TGTGCCACCAGCAGAGACATTGTACGCGAGCAGTACTTC
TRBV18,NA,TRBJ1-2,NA,CASSPIADTYGYTF,TGTGCCAGCTCACCAATCGCGGACACCTATGGCTACACCTTC
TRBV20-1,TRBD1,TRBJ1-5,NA,CSARPHRGTDSNQPQHF,TGCAGTGCTAGACCCCATCGAGGGACAGATAGCAATCAGCCCCAGCATTTT
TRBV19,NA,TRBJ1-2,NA,CASSVTARVAGYTF,TGTGCCAGTAGTGTCACAGCCCGCGTAGCAGGCTACACCTTC
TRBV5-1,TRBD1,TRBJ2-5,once,CASSPGQGETQYF,TGCGCCAGCAGCCCGGGACAGGGCGAGACCCAGTACTTC
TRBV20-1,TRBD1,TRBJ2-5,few,CSATSFDRAQETQYF,TGCAGTGCTACTTCCTTCGACAGGGCACAAGAGACCCAGTACTTC
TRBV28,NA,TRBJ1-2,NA,CASSLGAGVNYGYTF,TGTGCCAGCAGTTTAGGGGCAGGGGTTAACTATGGCTACACCTTC
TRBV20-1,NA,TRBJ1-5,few,CSATRPPQQPQHF,TGCAGTGCTACTCGGCCACCCCAGCAGCCCCAGCATTTT
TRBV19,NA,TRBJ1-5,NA,CASSMQTGNQPQHF,TGTGCCAGTAGTATGCAGACAGGCAATCAGCCCCAGCATTTT
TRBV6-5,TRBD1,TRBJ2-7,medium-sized,CASSYLESPDRDEQYF,TGTGCCAGCAGTTACCTTGAATCCCCAGACAGGGACGAGCAGTACTTC
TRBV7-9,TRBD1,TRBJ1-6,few,CASSYRQGANSPLHF,TGTGCCAGCAGCTACAGACAGGGGGCGAATTCACCCCTCCACTTT